This TCR beta chain was identified during a study of control samples from healthy donors and cancer patients. Germline V gene lookup returns CDR1 MNHEY and CDR2 SMNVEV (reference sequence). The V end lost 4 bases, the J end lost 1 base, and 8 bases lay between the germline ends. CDR3 length: 14 amino acids. The protocol was immunoSEQ multiplex PCR, while the TCRdb copy is restricted to in-frame clones and leaves out a portion. The table records 90,000 or so clones, 88% of them present only once. This clone was counted between two and nine times. The receptor comes from a woman in her 70s in good health. J is TRBJ1-5 and V is TRBV27, with D unresolved. The sequenced material came from blood. The CDR3 loop reads CASSSGWSNQPQHF. The CDR3 DNA reads TGTGCCAGCAGTTCCGGGTGGAGCAATCAGCCCCAGCATTTT.